These 27 T cell receptor beta chains originate from one sample sequenced in a study of early T cells in non-severe SARS-CoV-2 infection. TCRdb ran MiXCR on the 5' RACE reads and lists one entry per CDR3 protein. The sample holds roughly 36,000 distinct CDR3 sequences, approximately 5% seen once. Source material: whole blood. These receptors were obtained from an adult who was a healthcare worker with PCR-confirmed SARS-CoV-2 infection or an uninfected control (not recorded which).

This clonotype was seen ten or more times. The CDR3 region is CASTLFPGQGTSNQPQHF. The CDR3, as DNA: TGCGCCAGCACCCTCTTCCCGGGACAGGGCACGAGCAATCAGCCCCAGCATTTT. The chain links TRBV4-1 to TRBJ1-5; 9 positions match TRBD1. Germline CDR1 and CDR2: MGHRA and YSYEKL. V shed 7 bases and J 1 base; nucleotides not matched to a gene: 14. The CDR3 consists of 18 residues.

The genes are TRBV20-1 and TRBJ2-5; D is ambiguous. The CDR3 runs to 17 residues. CDR1 and CDR2 from the germline V gene are DFQATT and SNEGSKA (reference sequence). V was clipped by 0 bases and J by 2 bases, with 19 bases between them. In DNA form, the CDR3 reads TGCAGTGCTAGAGATTTCCTCCAGGAAAACGGGCAAGAGACCCAGTACTTC. Translating gives CSARDFLQENGQETQYF.

Many counts were recorded for this clonotype. The genes are TRBV7-2 and TRBJ2-2; 8 bases agree with TRBD1. The CDR3 has 16 residues. Germline V CDR1 and CDR2: SGHTA, FQGNSA. V lost 5 bases and J lost 4; bases outside the gene matches: 9. In DNA form, the CDR3 reads TGTGCCAGCAGCAAAACCGGGACAGGCATCACCGGGGAGCTGTTTTTT. Its protein product is CASSKTGTGITGELFF.

This clonotype was recorded at least ten times. V and J are TRBV14 and TRBJ2-5; D ambiguous. This CDR3 region has 16 residues. Germline V gives CDR1 SGHDN, CDR2 FVKESK. Trimming took 4 bases from V and 1 from J, leaving 16 bases between them. This CDR3 is CASSPLLQTTQETQYF. The CDR3 coding sequence is TGTGCCAGCAGCCCCCTACTCCAGACCACCCAAGAGACCCAGTACTTC.

Details on this clonotype: A much larger clone lies a single base off, so this may be a read error. The V gene is TRBV6-2 or TRBV6-3, the J gene TRBJ2-3; D possibly corresponds to TRBD2 (7 bases). CDR1 and CDR2 from the germline V gene are MNHEY and SVGEGT. This CDR3 is 16 amino acids long. The CDR3 sequence: CASSYSTRGAGDTQCF. The CDR3 nucleotides are TGTGCCAGCAGTTACTCAACACGGGGGGCCGGGGATACGCAGTGTTTT.

This clonotype was observed at least ten times. The chain carries TRBV12-3 or TRBV12-4 and TRBJ2-7, with TRBD1 matching over 10 bases. This CDR3 has 15 residues. Trimming took 5 bases from V and 0 from J; bases not matched to a gene: 4. CDR3 sequence (DNA): TGTGCCAGCAGTATGTGGACAGGGGGCTCCTACGAGCAGTACTTC. Its protein product is CASSMWTGGSYEQYF.

This clonotype has a count of ten or more. V is TRBV5-1 and J is TRBJ2-5; tentative D call: TRBD1 (7 bases). Trimming removed 4 bases at V and 0 bases at J, with 16 bases between. The CDR3 has 16 amino acids. CDR1 is SGHRS and CDR2 is YFSETQ in the germline V gene. The CDR3 coding sequence is TGCGCCAGCAGCCAGGGCGGGGACAGATACCAAGAGACCCAGTACTTC. Translated: CASSQGGDRYQETQYF. Supplemented by reference TRBV5-1 and TRBJ2-5, the full variable domain reads KAGVTQTPRYLIKTRGQQVTLSCSPISGHRSVSWYQQTPGQGLQFLFEYFSETQRNKGNFPGRFSGRQFSNSRSEMNVSTLELGDSALYLCASSQGGDRYQETQYFGPGTRLLVL.

This clonotype was observed many times. The chain carries TRBV10-2 and TRBJ2-5, with 9 bases aligning to TRBD1. Germline V gene data show CDR1 as WSHSY and CDR2 as SAAADI. The CDR3 runs 13 residues. Trimming removed 6 bases from V and 4 bases from J; junction bases left unmatched: 3. CDR3 in DNA: TGCGCCAGCAGGGACAGGGGTCGAGAGACCCAGTACTTC. Protein product: CASRDRGRETQYF.

The table lists this clonotype with many counts. J is TRBJ2-2 and V is TRBV28; D may be TRBD1 or TRBD2 (5 bases each). The CDR3 totals 14 residues. CDR1 is MDHEN and CDR2 is SYDVKM in the germline V gene. The V and J ends lost 3 bases and 7 bases respectively, with 12 bases between them. The CDR3 reads CASSLPRGGGELFF. The CDR3 region has the DNA TGTGCCAGCAGTTTGCCGAGGGGTGGCGGGGAGCTGTTTTTT.

This clonotype was seen more than once but under ten times. The chain employs TRBV7-9 and TRBJ1-6, with TRBD1 identical over 9 bases. With V trimmed by 5 bases and J by 4 bases, 6 bases remained unmatched. Per the germline V gene, CDR1 is SEHNR and CDR2 is FQNEAQ (reference sequence). The CDR3 totals 16 residues. The CDR3 bases are TGTGCCAGCAGCACCCTAGACAGGGGGTATAATTCACCCCTCCACTTT. Translation gives CASSTLDRGYNSPLHF. Looking up the rest from reference TRBV7-9 and TRBJ1-6 gives the full variable domain: DTGVSQNPRHKITKRGQNVTFRCDPISEHNRLYWYRQTLGQGPEFLTYFQNEAQLEKSRLLSDRFSAERPKGSFSTLEIQRTEQGDSAMYLCASSTLDRGYNSPLHFGNGTRLTVT.

This clonotype has a count of ten or more. This sequence joins TRBV4-3 and TRBJ1-4; TRBD1 matches at 9 bases. The length of the CDR3 is 14 residues. Germline loops: CDR1 LGHNA, CDR2 YSLEER. The V gene end was trimmed by 3 bases and the J gene end by 8 bases; junction bases not matched to a gene: 4. CDR3 region: CASSQGQGREKLFF. The CDR3 nucleotides read TGCGCCAGCAGCCAGGGACAGGGTAGGGAAAAACTGTTTTTT.

This clonotype has at least ten counts. CDR3 sequence (DNA): TGCGCCAGCAGCCCCCGGGACAGCAGCTCTGGGGCCAACGTCCTGACTTTC. It yields the protein CASSPRDSSSGANVLTF. This sequence joins TRBV4-3 and TRBJ2-6, with 7 bases aligning to TRBD1. J gave up 0 bases and V 4 bases, and 6 bases lay outside the gene matches. Germline loops: CDR1 LGHNA, CDR2 YSLEER. CDR3 size: 17 residues.

There are many counts of this clonotype. This chain joins TRBV20-1 and TRBJ1-6, with TRBD1 matching 7 bases. This CDR3 has 14 amino acids. Trimming cost V 3 bases and J 13 bases; bases outside gene matches: 12. The germline V gene encodes CDR1 DFQATT and CDR2 SNEGSKA (reference sequence). CDR3 protein: CSARAYRDSGPLHF. The CDR3 coding sequence is TGCAGTGCTAGGGCTTACCGGGACAGTGGTCCCCTCCACTTT.

This clonotype was recorded many times. The CDR3 region is CSARDLAGAGEQYF. CDR3 bases: TGCAGTGCTAGAGACCTAGCGGGGGCCGGGGAGCAGTACTTC. The rearrangement uses TRBV20-1 and TRBJ2-7; TRBD2 aligns across 10 bases. The CDR3 loop spans 14 amino acids. V was pared by 0 bases and J by 7 bases, with 6 bases of the junction left unmatched. CDR1 is DFQATT, CDR2 SNEGSKA, per germline (reference sequence).

The chain uses TRBV7-2 and TRBJ2-7, with 12 bases aligning to TRBD2. Germline V gives CDR1 SGHTA, CDR2 FQGNSA. The CDR3 is made up of 16 amino acids. The ends lost 1 base at V and 3 bases at J; junction bases unmatched: 4. The CDR3 loop is CASSLGLAGAFYEQYF. For the CDR3, the DNA is TGTGCCAGCAGCTTAGGACTAGCGGGGGCCTTCTACGAGCAGTACTTC.

This clonotype was observed at least ten times. The chain links TRBV29-1 to TRBJ2-2; 9 bases align to TRBD2. CDR3 size: 16 residues. After removal of 0 bases from V and 4 bases from J, the junction contained 6 bases not matched to a gene. CDR1 is SQVTM and CDR2 is ANQGSEA in the germline V gene. The CDR3: CSVEDYEREVTGELFF. The CDR3, as DNA: TGCAGCGTTGAAGATTACGAGCGGGAGGTCACCGGGGAGCTGTTTTTT.

The sample holds many counts of this clonotype. V is TRBV20-1 and J is TRBJ2-5, with D possibly TRBD2 on 5 matching bases. The germline V and J ends were trimmed by 2 bases and 7 bases, with 23 bases remaining between them. The germline V gene encodes CDR1 DFQATT and CDR2 SNEGSKA (reference sequence). The CDR3 contains 16 residues. The CDR3 DNA follows: TGCAGTGCTAGACCTTACACCACCGACGTCGAGGGGACCCAGTACTTC. It codes for CSARPYTTDVEGTQYF.

In this sample, this clonotype turned up many times. This chain links TRBV20-1 with TRBJ2-7; TRBD1 is a possible D gene (8 bases). The germline gives CDR1 DFQATT, CDR2 SNEGSKA (reference sequence). Trimming pared 5 bases from V and 3 bases from J, leaving 17 bases between. This CDR3 region has 14 residues. CDR3 region: CSAPMTGDYYEQYF. CDR3 nucleotide sequence: TGCAGTGCTCCTATGACAGGGGACTACTACGAGCAGTACTTC.

This clonotype was observed many times. V gene TRBV6-6 combines with J gene TRBJ2-2, with D unresolved. CDR1 and CDR2 from the germline V gene are MNHNY and SVGAGI (reference sequence). Trimming took off 6 bases at V and 6 bases at J, with 14 bases between the two ends. This CDR3 has 14 residues. CDR3 DNA sequence: TGTGCCAGCAGACCCCCCGGGTTGGCCGGGGAGCTGTTTTTT. Residues: CASRPPGLAGELFF.

This clonotype was seen many times. The chain carries TRBV10-2 and TRBJ1-1; possible D gene TRBD1, 6 bases. V lost 6 bases, J lost 0 bases, and 11 bases lay in between. CDR1 is WSHSY, CDR2 SAAADI, per germline. This CDR3 is 14 amino acids long. This CDR3 reads CASRAGQMNTEAFF. In DNA, the CDR3 is TGCGCCAGCAGAGCTGGACAGATGAACACTGAAGCTTTCTTT.

The chain employs TRBV6-6 and TRBJ1-4; D is unclear. Germline values: CDR1 MNHNY, CDR2 SVGAGI (reference sequence). Trimming shortened V by 6 bases and J by 3 bases, and 14 bases separated the two germline ends. The CDR3 spans 15 residues. CDR3 nucleotide sequence: TGTGCCAGCAGCCTCCTGACAAGGCCTAATGAAAAACTGTTTTTT. Residues: CASSLLTRPNEKLFF.

In this sample, this clonotype turned up many times. This rearrangement joins TRBV9 to TRBJ1-1; maybe TRBD1 (5 bases). Trimming stripped 1 base from V and 12 bases from J, with 16 bases between. The CDR3 has 13 residues. Germline-derived CDR1 and CDR2 are SGDLS and YYNGEE. The CDR3 sequence is CASSVQGFGGTFF. DNA of the CDR3: TGTGCCAGCAGCGTACAGGGTTTTGGAGGGACTTTCTTT.

This clonotype was seen many times. The chain's CDR3 is CASSSGTGNEKLFF. CDR3 DNA: TGTGCCAGCAGCTCCGGGACAGGAAATGAAAAACTGTTTTTT. The V gene is TRBV7-2, the J gene TRBJ1-4, with 8 bases lining up with TRBD1. This CDR3 is built from 14 residues. The germline CDR1 and CDR2 sequences are SGHTA and FQGNSA. Germline trimming cut 4 bases from V and 5 bases from J; bases unmatched to any gene: 3.

This clonotype has at least ten counts. The chain is built from TRBV10-3 and TRBJ1-1, with 8 positions matching TRBD1. CDR3 length equals 15 residues. J gave up 3 bases and V 6 bases, and 9 bases lay outside the gene matches. Looked up from germline, CDR1 is ENHRY and CDR2 is SYGVKD. The CDR3 is CAIRDKQGGDTEAFF. Here the CDR3 DNA reads TGTGCCATCAGGGATAAACAGGGGGGGGACACTGAAGCTTTCTTT.

This chain connects TRBV12-3 or TRBV12-4 to TRBJ2-2; TRBD2 aligns across 10 bases. The CDR3 runs 15 residues. Trimming removed 5 bases from V and 5 bases from J; junction bases left unmatched: 5. The CDR3 sequence is CASSPSGGLTGELFF. The CDR3 DNA follows: TGTGCCAGCAGTCCTAGCGGGGGTCTGACCGGGGAGCTGTTTTTT.

The chain combines TRBV4-1 with TRBJ1-6, with D perhaps TRBD1 (6 bases). CDR1 is MGHRA and CDR2 is YSYEKL in the germline V gene. V dropped 0 bases and J dropped 9 bases, with 15 bases sitting between them. The CDR3 is made up of 16 amino acids. DNA of the CDR3: TGCGCCAGCAGCCAAGAGTTACAGGGCTTTGGTTCACCCCTCCACTTT. Its translation is CASSQELQGFGSPLHF.

This clonotype was found many times. The genes are TRBV6-2 or TRBV6-3 and TRBJ2-1; 11 bases agree with TRBD2. Germline V gene data show CDR1 as MNHEY and CDR2 as SVGEGT. With V trimmed by 8 bases and J by 10 bases, 10 bases remained unmatched. This CDR3 is 14 amino acids long. The CDR3 protein is CASRSGGAIREQFF. As DNA, the CDR3 is TGTGCCAGCCGTAGCGGGGGGGCCATCCGGGAGCAGTTCTTC.